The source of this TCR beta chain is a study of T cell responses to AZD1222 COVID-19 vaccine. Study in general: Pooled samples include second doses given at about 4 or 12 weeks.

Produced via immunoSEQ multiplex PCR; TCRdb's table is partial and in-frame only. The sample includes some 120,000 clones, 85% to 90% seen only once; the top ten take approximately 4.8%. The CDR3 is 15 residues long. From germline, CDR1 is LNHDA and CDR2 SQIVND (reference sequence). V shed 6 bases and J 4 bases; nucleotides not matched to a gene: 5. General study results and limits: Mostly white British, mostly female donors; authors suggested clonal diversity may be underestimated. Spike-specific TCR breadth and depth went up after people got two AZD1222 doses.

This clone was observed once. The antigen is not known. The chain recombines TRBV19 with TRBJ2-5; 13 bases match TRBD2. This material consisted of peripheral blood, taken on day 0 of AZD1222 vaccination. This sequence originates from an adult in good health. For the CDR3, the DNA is TGTGCCAGTAGGCGACTAGCGGGGGGCCTAGAGACCCAGTACTTC. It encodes CASRRLAGGLETQYF.